A single sample gave rise to the 16 T cell receptor beta chains below, sequenced in a study of cytomegalovirus exposure and HLA in healthy donors. Profiling relied on immunoSEQ multiplex PCR, and the TCRdb table lists in-frame clones only, not all of them. This table holds approximately 140,000 clones, 70% to 90% found once. The specimen sequenced was PBMCs. These receptors were obtained from a woman in her twenties or thirties in good health and CMV-seronegative.

The J gene is TRBJ2-1, the V gene TRBV18; D unclear. Trimming pared 6 bases from V and 4 bases from J, leaving 10 bases between. The CDR3 totals 13 residues. The germline gives CDR1 KGHSH, CDR2 LQKENI. CDR3 bases: TGTGCCAGCTCCCGAGACATATACAATGAGCAGTTCTTC. Translated, it gives CASSRDIYNEQFF.

This sequence joins TRBV18 and TRBJ2-2; TRBD1 matches at 9 bases. Germline assignment: CDR1 KGHSH and CDR2 LQKENI. After removal of 1 base from V and 4 bases from J, the junction contained 7 bases not matched to a gene. This CDR3 has 17 amino acids. In DNA, the CDR3 is TGTGCCAGCTCACCACAAGGACAGGGGACGGTCACCGGGGAGCTGTTTTTT. It yields the protein CASSPQGQGTVTGELFF.

This clone was observed a single time. This chain uses TRBV6-6 with TRBJ2-2; D not certain. Trimming stripped 7 bases from V and 2 bases from J, with 2 bases between. The CDR3 totals 11 residues. Germline loops: CDR1 MNHNY, CDR2 SVGAGI (reference sequence). The CDR3 here is CASTNTGELFF. CDR3 sequence (DNA): TGTGCCAGCACAAACACCGGGGAGCTGTTTTTT.

J is TRBJ2-7 and V is TRBV9, with TRBD1 as a possible D gene (6 bases). Germline CDR1 reads SGDLS; CDR2 reads YYNGEE. The V gene lost 0 bases and the J gene lost 0 bases, with 10 bases spanning the gap. CDR3 size: 15 residues. The CDR3 loop reads CASSVGDTLSYEQYF. CDR3 DNA: TGTGCCAGCAGCGTAGGGGACACCCTCTCCTACGAGCAGTACTTC.

The chain links TRBV5-1 to TRBJ2-7; the match to TRBD1 covers 7 bases. V dropped 2 bases and J dropped 6; count of bases not matched to a gene: 8. The CDR3 contains 14 residues. Per germline, CDR1 SGHRS and CDR2 YFSETQ. This CDR3 is CASSLRTGLGEQYF. CDR3 sequence (DNA): TGCGCCAGCAGCTTACGGACAGGTCTCGGCGAGCAGTACTTC.

The J gene is TRBJ2-1, the V gene TRBV6-1; TRBD2 is a possible D gene (5 bases). Germline CDR1 reads MNHNS; CDR2 reads SASEGT. The CDR3 extends over 12 amino acids. V was pared by 6 bases and J by 3 bases, with 6 bases between. The chain's CDR3 is CASSRDYNEQFF. The CDR3 DNA reads as TGTGCCAGCAGCCGGGACTACAATGAGCAGTTCTTC.

The chain couples TRBV4-1 to TRBJ2-2; TRBD1 is a possible D gene (6 bases). CDR1 is MGHRA, CDR2 YSYEKL, per germline. Deletions cut 0 bases from V and 4 bases from J, with 12 bases between. This CDR3 has 16 residues. In DNA form, the CDR3 reads TGCGCCAGCAGCCAAGATGTGGGGGCGCGCACCGGGGAGCTGTTTTTT. This sequence encodes CASSQDVGARTGELFF.

The rearrangement links TRBV6-1 to TRBJ2-7; a weak D match, TRBD1 (5 bases). The CDR3 loop spans 13 amino acids. Between the trimmed V and J ends, which lost 3 bases and 7 bases, there was a span of 13 bases. In germline, CDR1 is MNHNS, CDR2 SASEGT. The CDR3 loop reads CASSERQGLEQYF. The DNA for the CDR3 is TGTGCCAGCAGTGAGAGGCAGGGCCTTGAGCAGTACTTC.

The genes are TRBV6-5 and TRBJ1-2; maybe TRBD1 (5 bases). The V and J ends lost 8 bases and 4 bases respectively, with 14 bases between them. There are 13 residues in the CDR3. Germline loops: CDR1 MNHEY, CDR2 SVGAGI. CDR3 bases: TGTGCCAGCGGGGAGGGGCCCACCTATGGCTACACCTTC. This gives the protein CASGEGPTYGYTF.

The rearrangement uses TRBV7-2 and TRBJ1-2, with TRBD1 matching 7 bases. Germline V gives CDR1 SGHTA, CDR2 FQGNSA. The CDR3 is 14 amino acids. J was trimmed by 4 bases and V by 5 bases; bases with no gene match: 7. Written as DNA, the CDR3 is TGTGCCAGCAGCCCGACCACAGGGGTCTATGGCTACACCTTC. This translates into CASSPTTGVYGYTF.

The chain is built from TRBV5-1 and TRBJ1-5; no clear D. Per germline, CDR1 SGHRS and CDR2 YFSETQ. V lost 1 base to trimming and J lost 0 bases, with 8 bases between them. CDR3 length: 15 amino acids. CDR3 sequence reads: CASSLLGYSNQPQHF. The CDR3 bases are TGCGCCAGCAGCTTGCTCGGGTATAGCAATCAGCCCCAGCATTTT.

Comment on this clone: Different DNA sequences within this sample yield the same CDR3. The CDR3 DNA follows: TGTGCCAGCAGTTACTCAGGGAGCTCCTACAATGAGCAGTTCTTC. Translated: CASSYSGSSYNEQFF. This chain links TRBV6-5 with TRBJ2-1, with a weak D call TRBD2 (5 bases). Trimming left V 0 bases short and J 0 bases short, with 6 bases between. This CDR3 spans 15 amino acids. Germline CDR1 and CDR2: MNHEY and SVGAGI.

CDR3 sequence reads: CASALGAPNEKLFF. In DNA, the CDR3 is TGTGCCAGCGCCCTAGGGGCTCCTAATGAAAAACTGTTTTTT. The gene calls are TRBV5-6 and TRBJ1-4; D may be TRBD1 (5 bases). The CDR3 runs 14 residues. The ends were cut back, 7 bases at V and 3 bases at J, with 13 bases in the middle. Germline-derived CDR1 and CDR2 are SGHDT and YYEEEE.

This chain uses TRBV14 with TRBJ2-5; tentative D call: TRBD2 (5 bases). Germline values: CDR1 SGHDN, CDR2 FVKESK. CDR3 size: 15 residues. The V end lost 0 bases, the J end lost 2 bases, and 10 bases lay between the germline ends. The chain's CDR3 is CASSQDTSPQETQYF. CDR3 nucleotides: TGTGCCAGCAGCCAAGATACTAGTCCTCAAGAGACCCAGTACTTC.

This clone was counted a single time. The CDR3: CASSPRWGINYGYTF. CDR3 nucleotides: TGTGCCAGCAGCCCCCGATGGGGCATTAACTATGGCTACACCTTC. The genes are TRBV5-6 and TRBJ1-2; tentatively, D is TRBD1 (5 bases). V dropped 4 bases and J dropped 1 base, with 14 bases sitting between them. This CDR3 is built from 15 residues. CDR1 and CDR2 from the germline V gene are SGHDT and YYEEEE.

The V call is TRBV5-1, the J call TRBJ1-4, with D tentatively TRBD1 (6 bases). CDR3 size: 13 residues. Trimming left V 4 bases short and J 7 bases short, with 11 bases between. Per the germline V gene, CDR1 is SGHRS and CDR2 is YFSETQ. CDR3 sequence: CASSGQGSEKLFF. DNA for the CDR3: TGCGCCAGCAGCGGTCAGGGGAGTGAAAAACTGTTTTTT.